This T cell receptor (beta chain) derives from a study of vaccination effects on CD4 cells after COVID-19. Produced via immunoSEQ multiplex PCR; TCRdb's table is partial and in-frame only. This table has under 85,000 clones, about 74% appearing once. Antigen-specific CD4+ T cells were expanded (with viral peptide pools) by the ViraFEST assay ahead of sequencing. A roughly 10-day culture period preceded the isolation of CD4+ T cells. Each culture well received a few million PBMC. These cells were then cultured in IMDM with 9 to 10 IU/ml IL-2 and 7.5 to 10 ug/ml peptides. This clone turned up a few times. Its antigen is as yet unknown. This CDR3 is 16 amino acids long. The germline CDR1 and CDR2 sequences are LGHNA and YNFKEQ. The V gene lost 4 bases and the J gene lost 3 bases, with 15 bases spanning the gap.

The V call is TRBV4-2, the J call TRBJ1-4, with a weak D call TRBD1 (5 bases). The sample was CD4+ T cells from PBMCs cultured with HCoV-229E spike peptides, taken before COVID-19 vaccination. This receptor was obtained from a human donor who received a COVID-19 vaccine. The DNA for the CDR3 is TGTGCCAGCAGCCTTAGGGCCGGGACTTCTAATGAAAAACTGTTTTTT. It specifies CASSLRAGTSNEKLFF.